This entry describes one T cell receptor beta chain. Its antigen is not yet known. No base qualities exist here, and no much larger clone lies one base off it. The sample is drawn from a study of OX40 agonist ivuxolimab in advanced cancers. With respect to the entire study: Ivuxolimab, which targeted the costimulatory receptor OX40 (CD134), was an agonistic, fully human IgG2 monoclonal antibody. Intravenous ivuxolimab was administered to patients every 2 weeks at six dose levels: 0.01, 0.1, 0.3, 1.5, 3 and 10 mg/kg. Of the 50 or so patients in dose escalation, around 20 had hepatocellular carcinoma, some 15 had melanoma, 9 had renal cell carcinoma and 9 had head and neck cancer. In the dose-escalation cohort, 65% to 90% of patients were male, and the mean age was approximately 55 years, with a range of roughly 20 to 80. Patients were allowed to have had prior anti-PD-1, anti-PD-L1 or anti-CTLA-4 therapy, and around 37% of the dose-escalation patients had previously received checkpoint inhibitors. Partial responses occurred in three dose-escalation patients: two with cutaneous melanoma and one with hepatocellular carcinoma. The purpose of peripheral TCRbeta sequencing was to test whether ivuxolimab changed TCR sequence diversity and led to clonal T-cell expansion. The monotherapy dose-escalation portion (N ≈ 55 patients) of the phase I ivuxolimab trial is reported in the paper.

Patients with autoimmune disease history or receiving systemic immunosuppression were excluded from the trial. Peripheral blood for TCR sequencing was collected from all dose cohorts at baseline, on cycle 4 day 1, and on cycle 7 day 1. The samples were taken from a phase I, first-in-human, multicenter, open-label dose-escalation trial of ivuxolimab. Adults with locally advanced or metastatic melanoma, renal cell carcinoma, hepatocellular carcinoma or head and neck squamous cell carcinoma were enrolled in the trial. Before TCR sequencing, CD4+ and CD8+ T cells were separately sorted from peripheral blood. Genomic DNA was isolated from the sorted cells so that the TCRbeta CDR3 region could be sequenced. The immunoSEQ Assay was used for sequencing of TCRbeta CDR3 regions. As stored in TCRdb, this immuneACCESS dataset retains in-frame rearrangements with V and J assigned. A fraction of the clones does not appear; measured against another copy, unresolved V genes explain less than half of the discrepancy, and the remainder lacks a known reason. Within this sample are over 70,000 clones, with approximately 87% of them counted one time only. Together, the top ten hold about 1.5% of the sample.

General conclusions and limits of the study: At doses of 0.1 to 3.0 mg/kg, clonal expansion of both CD4+ and CD8+ blood T cells was observed from baseline to week 6. The antigen specificity of the peripheral T cells that underwent clonal expansion was not determined. In the 0.1-3.0 mg/kg groups, partial responders were among the patients with the lowest normalized peripheral clonal expansion, particularly in CD8+ T cells. After ivuxolimab, expanded clones were on average more numerous among CD8+ T cells than among CD4+ T cells. Low levels of normalized T-cell clonal expansion were also seen in some patients who did not respond.

V trim: 4 bases; J trim: 4 bases; unmatched bases: 9. From the cysteine up to the phenylalanine, the CDR3 has a length of 17 residues. The kept DNA is CDR3 alone, 51 bases in frame from the first base. The germline V gene encodes CDR1 SGHNT and CDR2 YYREEE (reference sequence). The specimen was CD4+ or CD8+ T cells sorted from blood, collected in a trial of the OX40 agonist ivuxolimab. This sequence originates from an adult with an advanced solid tumor such as melanoma, head and neck, liver or kidney cancer. The rearranged chain carries TRBV5-4 and TRBJ2-7, and TRBD2 aligns with 15 junction nucleotides. CDR3 reads: CASSRTGTSGGRYEQYF. The DNA sequence is as follows: TGTGCCAGCAGCAGGACCGGGACTAGCGGGGGGCGGTACGAGCAGTACTTC.